This T cell receptor (beta chain) appears in the sequencing data of a study of blood T cell repertoires in COVID-19. As for the study in general: Researchers got acute and convalescent COVID-19 samples from the United States, Italy and Spain. Sample material is recorded as cDNA or gDNA derived from T cells, B-cell-depleted T cells, or PBMCs.

The V and J ends lost 2 bases and 5 bases respectively, with 12 bases between them. Germline-derived CDR1 and CDR2 are SGHAT and FQNNGV. The CDR3 runs to 14 residues. Patients in Seattle were enrolled during active infection, then followed longitudinally. Original handling: Amplification from reference gene primers served as the basis for estimated nucleated cell counts. The table came from immunoSEQ multiplex PCR; TCRdb's copy has only in-frame clones and leaves some out. D and trimming come from the DNA, and the V and J calls and clone size come from that table. The data hold roughly 290,000 clones, with around 82% observed a single time.

The sequence derives from a person in their 70s with COVID-19, enrolled during active disease. Sequencing used peripheral blood. This sequence joins TRBV11-2 and TRBJ1-1, with unresolved D. CDR3 residues: CASSLITFVTEAFF. The CDR3 bases are TGTGCCAGCAGCTTAATCACATTCGTAACTGAAGCTTTCTTT.